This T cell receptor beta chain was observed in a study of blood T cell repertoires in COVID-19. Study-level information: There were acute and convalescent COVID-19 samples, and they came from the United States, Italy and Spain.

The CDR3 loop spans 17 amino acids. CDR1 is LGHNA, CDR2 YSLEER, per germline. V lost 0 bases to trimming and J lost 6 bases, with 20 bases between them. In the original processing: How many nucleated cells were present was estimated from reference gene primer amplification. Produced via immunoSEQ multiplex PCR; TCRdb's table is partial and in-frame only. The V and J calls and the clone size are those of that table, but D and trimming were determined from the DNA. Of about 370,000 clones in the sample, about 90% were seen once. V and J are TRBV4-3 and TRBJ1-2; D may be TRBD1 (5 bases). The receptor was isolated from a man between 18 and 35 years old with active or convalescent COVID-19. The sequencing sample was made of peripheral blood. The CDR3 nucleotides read TGCGCCAGCAGCCAAGATCTGGCGTTAGTCAGGGCCAATGGCTACACCTTC. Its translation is CASSQDLALVRANGYTF.